Below are 11 T cell receptor beta chains sequenced from a single sample in a study of identical twins. In TCRdb, the 5' RACE reads were re-called with MiXCR into one record per CDR3 protein. The table lists hundreds of thousands of distinct CDR3 sequences, approximately 9% of them singletons, with about 0.98% in the top ten. These data also featured in a second study, about yellow fever vaccine responses in identical twins.

Sequenced: PBMCs. The source is a woman aged 18-35 years in good health.

In this sample, this clonotype turned up a few times. The V call is TRBV29-1, the J call TRBJ2-7, with D tentatively TRBD1 or TRBD2 (5 bases each). V lost 4 bases and J 2 bases, leaving 18 bases between the germline ends. Germline CDR1 SQVTM, CDR2 ANQGSEA. The CDR3 length is 15 residues. This CDR3 reads CSVGRRDGKPYEQYF. The CDR3 DNA reads as TGCAGCGTTGGGCGCCGGGACGGAAAACCCTACGAGCAGTACTTC.

V usage is TRBV7-9 and J usage is TRBJ2-5, with TRBD1 as a possible D gene (6 bases). The V gene's germline CDR1 is SEHNR and CDR2 FQNEAQ (reference sequence). The CDR3 is 13 amino acids. V gave up 5 bases and J gave up 8 bases, with 15 bases separating them. The CDR3 nucleotides are TGTGCCAGCAGCCATGGACAGATTATCACCCAGTACTTC. It translates to CASSHGQIITQYF.

This clonotype has a count of ten or more. The gene calls are TRBV20-1 and TRBJ2-7, with 9 bases fitting TRBD1. The trim removed 3 bases at V and 1 base at J, leaving 1 base unmatched. CDR1 and CDR2 from the germline V gene are DFQATT and SNEGSKA (reference sequence). This CDR3 is built from 13 residues. In DNA form, the CDR3 reads TGCAGTGCTAGCGGGACAGGGTCCTACGAGCAGTACTTC. The encoded protein is CSASGTGSYEQYF.

The chain's CDR3 is CASSLIREEQYF. The CDR3 DNA follows: TGTGCCAGCAGTTTAATTAGGGAAGAGCAGTACTTC. The V and J genes are TRBV28 and TRBJ2-7, with D hard to call. Per germline, CDR1 MDHEN and CDR2 SYDVKM. This CDR3 region has 12 residues. The ends were cut back, 2 bases at V and 7 bases at J, with 9 bases in the middle.

This chain connects TRBV24-1 to TRBJ2-7; 9 nucleotides agree with TRBD2. Germline V gene lookup returns CDR1 KGHDR and CDR2 SFDVKD. The CDR3 extends over 15 amino acids. V dropped 6 bases and J dropped 1; count of bases not matched to a gene: 6. CDR3 loop: CATSPRSGGSYEQYF. DNA of the CDR3: TGTGCCACCAGTCCGAGGAGCGGGGGGTCCTACGAGCAGTACTTC.

The V and J genes are TRBV4-3 and TRBJ2-7; D perhaps matches TRBD2 (5 bases). V lost 5 bases and J 2 bases, leaving 10 bases between the germline ends. Per the germline V gene, CDR1 is LGHNA and CDR2 is YSLEER. This CDR3 has 13 amino acids. In DNA form, the CDR3 reads TGCGCCAGCAGCTCTGGGGAGACCTACGAGCAGTACTTC. Translating gives CASSSGETYEQYF.

This clonotype was recorded at least ten times. The chain joins TRBV3-1 to TRBJ2-1; 7 nucleotides agree with TRBD1. The germline V gene encodes CDR1 LGHDT and CDR2 YNNKEL (reference sequence). The J segment lost 10 bases and the V segment lost 0 bases, leaving 3 bases of the junction unmatched. The CDR3 spans 13 residues. The CDR3 nucleotides read TGTGCCAGCAGCCAAGATAGAGGGGGCGAGCAGTTCTTC. It is translated as CASSQDRGGEQFF.

J is TRBJ1-5 and V is TRBV20-1; 9 positions match TRBD1. Germline values: CDR1 DFQATT, CDR2 SNEGSKA (reference sequence). This CDR3 is 14 amino acids long. CDR3 residues: CPVTLGQGNQPQHF. The CDR3 DNA sequence: TGCCCAGTGACCCTTGGACAGGGGAATCAGCCCCAGCATTTT.

This clonotype was counted only a few times. The chain has TRBV7-2 and TRBJ2-2, with D possibly being TRBD2 (6 bases). Germline V gives CDR1 SGHTA, CDR2 FQGNSA. Deletions cut 5 bases from V and 6 bases from J, with 19 bases between. This CDR3 is 16 amino acids long. CDR3 bases: TGTGCCAGCAGCCCAGTACGGGGAGGTGGTCCCGGGGAGCTGTTTTTT. This encodes CASSPVRGGGPGELFF.

This clonotype was counted only a few times. DNA for the CDR3: TGTGCCTGGAGCCGGGGGACAGGGGACGAGCAGTACTTC. Translating it yields CAWSRGTGDEQYF. The chain links TRBV30 to TRBJ2-7; the match to TRBD1 covers 10 bases. Germline loops: CDR1 GTSNPN, CDR2 SVGIG (reference sequence). Trimming cost V 3 bases and J 5 bases; bases outside gene matches: 4. CDR3 size: 13 residues.

The table lists this clonotype with many counts. The genes are TRBV4-2 and TRBJ2-1; TRBD2 agrees at 9 bases. CDR3 size: 15 residues. The V gene end was trimmed by 5 bases and the J gene end by 5 bases; junction bases not matched to a gene: 7. Per germline, CDR1 LGHNA and CDR2 YNFKEQ. As DNA, the CDR3 is TGTGCCAGCAGCGGACTAGCGATAAAAAACAATGAGCAGTTCTTC. Protein sequence: CASSGLAIKNNEQFF.